These T cell receptor beta chains were read from a single sample in a study of OX40 agonist ivuxolimab in advanced cancers. Sequenced by immunoSEQ multiplex PCR; TCRdb stores in-frame clones only, minus some. There are some 100,000 clones in the sample; approximately 80% occur only once, and 0.95% to 1.2% lies in the top ten. Sample: CD4+ or CD8+ T cells sorted from blood, taken in a trial of the OX40 agonist ivuxolimab. All receptors come from an adult with an advanced solid tumor such as melanoma, head and neck, liver or kidney cancer. Each CDR3 is given with its conserved first and last residue. D genes are given only for firm matches. The listing skips clone size in some rows; elsewhere it reads once, few, many or a size class.

CDR3 length: 14; D gene: NA; V gene: TRBV19; J gene: TRBJ1-1; clone size: NA; CDR3 DNA: TGTGCCAGTAGTACAGGACAGCTGAACACTGAAGCTTTCTTT; CDR3 protein: CASSTGQLNTEAFF
CDR3 length: 16; D gene: TRBD1; V gene: TRBV5-4; J gene: TRBJ1-3; clone size: once; CDR3 DNA: TGTGCCAGCAGCTTGGGGGACAGGTCCTCTGGAAACACCATATATTTT; CDR3 protein: CASSLGDRSSGNTIYF
CDR3 length: 15; D gene: TRBD2; V gene: TRBV5-1; J gene: TRBJ2-5; clone size: once; CDR3 DNA: TGCGCCAGCAGCTTGAGCGGACTAGCGGAAGAGACCCAGTACTTC; CDR3 protein: CASSLSGLAEETQYF
CDR3 length: 11; D gene: NA; V gene: TRBV28; J gene: TRBJ2-1; clone size: NA; CDR3 DNA: TGTGCCAGCAGCTTATCGGATGAGCAGTTCTTC; CDR3 protein: CASSLSDEQFF
CDR3 length: 12; D gene: NA; V gene: TRBV19; J gene: TRBJ1-5; clone size: once; CDR3 DNA: TGTGCCAGTCTTGGCCTGACTCAGCCCCAGCATTTT; CDR3 protein: CASLGLTQPQHF
CDR3 length: 11; D gene: NA; V gene: TRBV2; J gene: TRBJ2-1; clone size: once; CDR3 DNA: TGTGCCAGCAGTGTGGGCGGGATAGCGTTCTTC; CDR3 protein: CASSVGGIAFF
CDR3 length: 14; D gene: NA; V gene: TRBV5-1; J gene: TRBJ2-3; clone size: NA; CDR3 DNA: TGCGCCAGCAGCTTTGAAGGGGAGGCAGATACGCAGTATTTT; CDR3 protein: CASSFEGEADTQYF
CDR3 length: 15; D gene: NA; V gene: TRBV7-3; J gene: TRBJ2-2; clone size: NA; CDR3 DNA: TGTGCCAGCAGCTTAAACGGGGGGAACACCGGGGAGCTGTTTTTT; CDR3 protein: CASSLNGGNTGELFF
CDR3 length: 13; D gene: TRBD1; V gene: TRBV5-1; J gene: TRBJ1-1; clone size: NA; CDR3 DNA: TGCGCCAGCAACCGGGACAGAGACACTGAAGCTTTCTTT; CDR3 protein: CASNRDRDTEAFF
CDR3 length: 16; D gene: NA; V gene: TRBV5-6; J gene: TRBJ1-1; clone size: NA; CDR3 DNA: TGTGCCAGCAGCCCGGAGACCGGACGTTGGAACACTGAAGCTTTCTTT; CDR3 protein: CASSPETGRWNTEAFF
CDR3 length: 14; D gene: TRBD1; V gene: TRBV10-3; J gene: TRBJ1-2; clone size: NA; CDR3 DNA: TGTGCCATCAAACTACAGGGGGAGGACTATGGCTACACCTTC; CDR3 protein: CAIKLQGEDYGYTF
CDR3 length: 15; D gene: NA; V gene: TRBV5-1; J gene: TRBJ2-1; clone size: NA; CDR3 DNA: TGCGCCAGCAGCTTGGGTCACTACTCCTACAATGAGCAGTTCTTC; CDR3 protein: CASSLGHYSYNEQFF
CDR3 length: 14; D gene: NA; V gene: TRBV6-5; J gene: TRBJ1-1; clone size: NA; CDR3 DNA: TGTGCCAGCAGTCCGCATACAGGGTCCCTCGAAGCTTTCTTT; CDR3 protein: CASSPHTGSLEAFF
CDR3 length: 12; D gene: NA; V gene: TRBV30; J gene: TRBJ2-7; clone size: NA; CDR3 DNA: TGTGCCTGGAGTGGGGCGCTATACGAGCAGTACTTC; CDR3 protein: CAWSGALYEQYF
CDR3 length: 15; D gene: NA; V gene: TRBV4-2; J gene: TRBJ1-2; clone size: NA; CDR3 DNA: TGTGCCAGCAGCGTACTCAATTGGGGGCGGGAGGGCTACACCTTC; CDR3 protein: CASSVLNWGREGYTF
CDR3 length: 16; D gene: TRBD1; V gene: TRBV4-2; J gene: TRBJ2-1; clone size: NA; CDR3 DNA: TGTGCCAGCAGCCAAGAGGGAGGACAGGGGGCGCGAGAGCAGTTCTTC; CDR3 protein: CASSQEGGQGAREQFF
CDR3 length: 11; D gene: NA; V gene: TRBV5-6; J gene: TRBJ1-1; clone size: NA; CDR3 DNA: TGTGCCAGCAGCTTGGGACAGGATTCTTTCTTT; CDR3 protein: CASSLGQDSFF
CDR3 length: 15; D gene: NA; V gene: TRBV5-1; J gene: TRBJ2-3; clone size: NA; CDR3 DNA: TGCGCCAGCAGCTTGGTACCGCAAGGCCAAGATACGCAGTATTTT; CDR3 protein: CASSLVPQGQDTQYF
CDR3 length: 17; D gene: TRBD2; V gene: TRBV18; J gene: TRBJ2-3; clone size: once; CDR3 DNA: TGTGCCAGCTCACCATCCCCAACTAGCGGGGGATCAGATACGCAGTATTTT; CDR3 protein: CASSPSPTSGGSDTQYF
CDR3 length: 16; D gene: TRBD1; V gene: TRBV5-6; J gene: TRBJ1-1; clone size: NA; CDR3 DNA: TGTGCCAGCAGCTTCGGGGACAGGGAGGGTGGAACTGAAGCTTTCTTT; CDR3 protein: CASSFGDREGGTEAFF
CDR3 length: 14; D gene: NA; V gene: TRBV7-2; J gene: TRBJ2-3; clone size: once; CDR3 DNA: TGTGCCAGCAGCCCCGGGTCCCACACAGATACGCAGTATTTT; CDR3 protein: CASSPGSHTDTQYF
CDR3 length: 13; D gene: NA; V gene: TRBV28; J gene: TRBJ2-5; clone size: NA; CDR3 DNA: TGTGCCAGCAGCCTTGGTAGGGCTGAGACCCAGTACTTC; CDR3 protein: CASSLGRAETQYF
CDR3 length: 11; D gene: NA; V gene: TRBV30; J gene: TRBJ1-2; clone size: NA; CDR3 DNA: TGTGCCTGGAGTGCTCTCTATGGCTACACCTTC; CDR3 protein: CAWSALYGYTF
CDR3 length: 16; D gene: NA; V gene: TRBV6-6; J gene: TRBJ1-2; clone size: NA; CDR3 DNA: TGTGCCAGCAGTTTCCGGGACAAGGGAGGGAGATATGGCTACACCTTC; CDR3 protein: CASSFRDKGGRYGYTF
CDR3 length: 12; D gene: NA; V gene: TRBV29-1; J gene: TRBJ1-2; clone size: NA; CDR3 DNA: TGCAGCGTTGAAGAAAGCGGGCGCGGCTACACCTTC; CDR3 protein: CSVEESGRGYTF
CDR3 length: 14; D gene: NA; V gene: TRBV4-2; J gene: TRBJ1-5; clone size: NA; CDR3 DNA: TGTGCCAGCAGCCAACGCGGTAGCAATCAGCCCCAGCATTTT; CDR3 protein: CASSQRGSNQPQHF
CDR3 length: 13; D gene: NA; V gene: TRBV27; J gene: TRBJ1-5; clone size: NA; CDR3 DNA: TGTGCCAGCAGTTTCACTGGAGGTCAGCCCCAGCATTTT; CDR3 protein: CASSFTGGQPQHF
CDR3 length: 14; D gene: NA; V gene: TRBV27; J gene: TRBJ2-3; clone size: NA; CDR3 DNA: TGTGCCAGCAGTTTTAGAGGGTGGACAGATACGCAGTATTTT; CDR3 protein: CASSFRGWTDTQYF
CDR3 length: 13; D gene: NA; V gene: TRBV6-5; J gene: TRBJ1-1; clone size: NA; CDR3 DNA: TGTGTCAGCAGGAATAATAGGCGAGCTGAAGCTTTCTTT; CDR3 protein: CVSRNNRRAEAFF
CDR3 length: 14; D gene: NA; V gene: TRBV11-2; J gene: TRBJ1-1; clone size: once; CDR3 DNA: TGTGCCAGCAGCTCGAGAACGGGATACACTGAAGCTTTCTTT; CDR3 protein: CASSSRTGYTEAFF
CDR3 length: 16; D gene: NA; V gene: TRBV9; J gene: TRBJ2-5; clone size: NA; CDR3 DNA: TGTGCCAGCAGCGCCCCCGGTAGAGGGAAGAAAGAGACCCAGTACTTC; CDR3 protein: CASSAPGRGKKETQYF
CDR3 length: 13; D gene: NA; V gene: TRBV7-2; J gene: TRBJ2-3; clone size: few; CDR3 DNA: TGTGCCAGCAGCCTCGACCTAGGGGATACGCAGTATTTT; CDR3 protein: CASSLDLGDTQYF
CDR3 length: 15; D gene: NA; V gene: TRBV5-6; J gene: TRBJ1-1; clone size: NA; CDR3 DNA: TGTGCCAGCAGCTACAGGGACGGCCTGAACACTGAAGCTTTCTTT; CDR3 protein: CASSYRDGLNTEAFF
CDR3 length: 11; D gene: NA; V gene: TRBV4-3; J gene: TRBJ1-1; clone size: NA; CDR3 DNA: TGCGCCAGCAGCCAAGTCCGGGAAGCTTTCTTT; CDR3 protein: CASSQVREAFF
CDR3 length: 14; D gene: TRBD1; V gene: TRBV25-1; J gene: TRBJ2-1; clone size: NA; CDR3 DNA: TGTGCCAGCAGTGAATATCTGGGGACAGGCAGTCAGTTCTTC; CDR3 protein: CASSEYLGTGSQFF
CDR3 length: 12; D gene: NA; V gene: TRBV6-1; J gene: TRBJ1-1; clone size: NA; CDR3 DNA: TGTGCCAGCAGTGAAAGGGCAGTTGAAGCTTTCTTT; CDR3 protein: CASSERAVEAFF
CDR3 length: 15; D gene: NA; V gene: TRBV7-9; J gene: TRBJ2-3; clone size: NA; CDR3 DNA: TGTGCCAGCAGCCAAAGACGGACTAACACAGATACGCAGTATTTT; CDR3 protein: CASSQRRTNTDTQYF
CDR3 length: 14; D gene: TRBD1; V gene: TRBV2; J gene: TRBJ2-2; clone size: NA; CDR3 DNA: TGTGCCAGCAGTGACTCCCGGGACAGGGGCGAGCTGTTTTTT; CDR3 protein: CASSDSRDRGELFF
CDR3 length: 14; D gene: NA; V gene: TRBV6-5; J gene: TRBJ1-2; clone size: once; CDR3 DNA: TGTGCCAGCAGTTACTCGACAGAGGACTATGGCTACACCTTC; CDR3 protein: CASSYSTEDYGYTF
CDR3 length: 15; D gene: NA; V gene: TRBV9; J gene: TRBJ1-1; clone size: NA; CDR3 DNA: TGTGCCAGCAGCGTAGCTACACAGATGAACACTGAAGCTTTCTTT; CDR3 protein: CASSVATQMNTEAFF
CDR3 length: 15; D gene: NA; V gene: TRBV5-1; J gene: TRBJ1-1; clone size: NA; CDR3 DNA: TGCGCCAGCAGCGGGTCGGGGGGCGGGAACACTGAAGCTTTCTTT; CDR3 protein: CASSGSGGGNTEAFF
CDR3 length: 14; D gene: NA; V gene: TRBV9; J gene: TRBJ1-2; clone size: NA; CDR3 DNA: TGTGCCAGCAGCGAGGGTCTAGCCAACTATGGCTACACCTTC; CDR3 protein: CASSEGLANYGYTF
CDR3 length: 14; D gene: TRBD2; V gene: TRBV2; J gene: TRBJ2-2; clone size: NA; CDR3 DNA: TGTGCCAGCAGAGGGACTACGAACACCGGGGAGCTGTTTTTT; CDR3 protein: CASRGTTNTGELFF
CDR3 length: 14; D gene: NA; V gene: TRBV6-6; J gene: TRBJ1-5; clone size: NA; CDR3 DNA: TGTGCCAGCAGTTACGACGAGGGCAATCAGCCCCAGCATTTT; CDR3 protein: CASSYDEGNQPQHF
CDR3 length: 15; D gene: NA; V gene: TRBV7-9; J gene: TRBJ2-5; clone size: NA; CDR3 DNA: TGTGCCAGCAGCTCGGACAGCCGACGGGAGGAGACCCAGTACTTC; CDR3 protein: CASSSDSRREETQYF